This T cell receptor (beta chain) was captured by sequencing in a study of blood T cells in healthy people across ages. Across the study: About one barcoded beta molecule was captured per two T cells (by template switching).

Extraction yielded at least 6 micrograms of total RNA per sample. This clonotype was recorded once. Germline CDR1 and CDR2: MDHEN and SYDVKM. The CDR3 length is 14 residues. Trimming removed 8 bases at V and 0 bases at J, with 11 bases between. A J-beta primer mix and a sample-barcoded 5' primer were used in a second PCR of roughly 6 to 12 cycles. A template-switch adaptor with 12 random nucleotides tagged each cDNA molecule. CDR3-containing paired-end reads numbering at least 2.5 million came from each sample. TCRdb fed the 5' RACE reads into MiXCR, producing one record per CDR3 protein. The sample contains some 1.4 million distinct CDR3 sequences, around 39% of which appear only once.

The specimen sequenced was blood. V and J are TRBV28 and TRBJ1-5; unclear D gene. The receptor comes from a woman between 18 and 30 years old in good health. CDR3 loop: CASGAEYSNQPQHF. DNA of the CDR3: TGTGCCAGCGGAGCTGAATATAGCAATCAGCCCCAGCATTTT.